A selection of T cell receptor beta chains follows, all from one sample in a study of cytomegalovirus exposure and HLA in healthy donors. The table came from immunoSEQ multiplex PCR; TCRdb's copy has only in-frame clones and leaves some out. The table has about 150,000 clones, approximately 88% seen once; the top ten hold about 3.5%. Material for sequencing was PBMCs. The receptor set was obtained from a young woman in good health and CMV-seropositive. CDR3s include the opening cysteine and the closing phenylalanine or tryptophan. Each record gives: clone size, V gene, J gene, D gene, CDR3 protein, CDR3 DNA. D genes are given only for firm matches. The listing skips clone size in some rows; elsewhere it reads once, few, many or a size class.

NA	TRBV6-6	TRBJ2-7	NA	CASSYSKARLGEQYF	TGTGCCAGCAGTTACTCGAAGGCCAGACTGGGCGAGCAGTACTTC
NA	TRBV12-5	TRBJ1-1	TRBD1	CASGSDHRGGTEAFF	TGTGCTAGTGGTTCGGACCACAGGGGAGGTACTGAAGCTTTCTTT
NA	TRBV6-6	TRBJ2-1	TRBD1	CASSSYSGTAYNEQFF	TGTGCCAGCAGTTCCTACTCCGGGACAGCCTACAATGAGCAGTTCTTC
NA	TRBV18	TRBJ2-7	NA	CASSAAQGIYDEQYF	TGTGCCAGCTCAGCAGCCCAGGGGATCTACGACGAGCAGTACTTC
NA	TRBV21-1	TRBJ2-7	NA	CASSAKTKGQGNYEQYF	TGTGCCAGCAGCGCGAAAACGAAGGGACAGGGGAACTACGAGCAGTACTTC
NA	TRBV5-1	TRBJ2-7	TRBD2	CASTELAASSYEQYF	TGCGCCAGCACCGAACTAGCGGCTAGCTCCTACGAGCAGTACTTC
NA	TRBV6-5	TRBJ1-2	NA	CASSYGAGDGYTF	TGTGCCAGCAGTTACGGGGCAGGGGATGGCTACACCTTC
NA	TRBV6-5	TRBJ1-3	NA	CASSRASSGNTIYF	TGTGCCAGCAGCAGGGCCAGCTCTGGAAACACCATATATTTT
NA	TRBV28	TRBJ1-2	NA	CASSFTRVGYGYTF	TGTGCCAGCAGCTTTACGAGGGTAGGCTATGGCTACACCTTC
NA	TRBV15	TRBJ1-5	NA	CATSRERSNQPQHF	TGTGCCACCAGCAGAGAGCGTAGCAATCAGCCCCAGCATTTT
few	TRBV19	TRBJ2-1	TRBD2	CASSMTSPSSYNEQFF	TGTGCCAGTAGTATGACTAGCCCAAGCTCCTACAATGAGCAGTTCTTC
once	TRBV10-3	TRBJ2-7	TRBD1	CAISESQGAYEQYF	TGTGCCATCAGTGAGTCACAGGGGGCCTACGAGCAGTACTTC
NA	TRBV30	TRBJ2-7	NA	CACTPVDEQYF	TGTGCCTGTACTCCCGTGGACGAGCAGTACTTC
NA	TRBV7-2	TRBJ1-2	TRBD1	CASSLVRDRAGYTF	TGTGCCAGCAGCTTAGTCCGGGACAGGGCTGGCTACACCTTC
NA	TRBV19	TRBJ2-1	NA	CASSMWSKSYNEQFF	TGTGCCAGTAGTATGTGGAGTAAATCCTACAATGAGCAGTTCTTC
few	TRBV10-3	TRBJ1-4	TRBD1	CAIRPGQGSFRKEKLFF	TGTGCCATCAGACCGGGACAGGGCTCGTTTAGGAAGGAAAAACTGTTTTTT
NA	TRBV11-3	TRBJ2-5	NA	CASSPPGTRIETQYF	TGTGCCAGCAGCCCACCCGGGACTCGGATCGAGACCCAGTACTTC
NA	TRBV5-1	TRBJ1-2	TRBD1	CASSSQGAINYGYTF	TGCGCCAGCAGCTCACAGGGGGCGATTAACTATGGCTACACCTTC
NA	TRBV5-8	TRBJ2-5	TRBD1	CASSLFFARGETQYF	TGTGCCAGCAGCTTGTTTTTTGCCAGGGGGGAGACCCAGTACTTC
few	TRBV6-5	TRBJ2-5	NA	CASSNREWGETQYF	TGTGCCAGCAGTAATCGGGAGTGGGGAGAGACCCAGTACTTC
once	TRBV9	TRBJ2-1	NA	CASSGFPTGGAGSGSFGWHEQFF	TGTGCCAGCAGCGGATTCCCGACAGGGGGCGCAGGTAGCGGGAGTTTTGGGTGGCATGAGCAGTTCTTC
NA	TRBV7-3	TRBJ2-5	TRBD1	CASSPTGGETQYF	TGTGCCAGCAGCCCCACAGGGGGGGAGACCCAGTACTTC
NA	TRBV27	TRBJ1-1	NA	CASSLSRGRNTEAFF	TGTGCCAGCAGTTTATCTAGGGGAAGGAACACTGAAGCTTTCTTT
NA	TRBV19	TRBJ2-6	NA	CASSPLQGSGANVLTF	TGTGCCAGTAGCCCTTTACAGGGCTCTGGGGCCAACGTCCTGACTTTC
NA	TRBV7-6	TRBJ2-1	TRBD2	CASSSSSGYNEQFF	TGTGCCAGCAGCTCTTCTAGCGGCTACAATGAGCAGTTCTTC
NA	TRBV5-1	TRBJ2-2	TRBD1	CASSLGQGTGELFF	TGCGCCAGCAGCTTGGGACAGGGCACCGGGGAGCTGTTTTTT
NA	TRBV9	TRBJ2-1	TRBD2	CASSVGASGTYNEQFF	TGTGCCAGCAGCGTAGGTGCTAGCGGCACCTACAATGAGCAGTTCTTC
NA	TRBV10-3	TRBJ2-2	TRBD2	CALLGTSGSNGELFF	TGTGCCCTCCTCGGGACTAGCGGGAGTAACGGGGAGCTGTTTTTT
once	TRBV30	TRBJ1-5	TRBD1	CAWTRTGFNQPQHF	TGTGCCTGGACGCGGACAGGGTTTAATCAGCCCCAGCATTTT
once	TRBV12-2	TRBJ2-7	NA	CASRLGTGEYEQYF	TGTGCAAGTCGCTTAGGGACAGGTGAGTACGAGCAGTACTTC
once	TRBV7-9	TRBJ2-1	TRBD2	CASKSIAGLSNEQFF	TGTGCCAGCAAGTCCATAGCGGGATTGAGCAATGAGCAGTTCTTC
NA	TRBV2	TRBJ2-7	NA	CASSEMARSYEQYF	TGTGCCAGCAGTGAAATGGCGAGGTCCTACGAGCAGTACTTC
NA	TRBV7-8	TRBJ2-5	TRBD1	CASSLGTAQETQYF	TGTGCCAGCAGCCTCGGGACAGCCCAAGAGACCCAGTACTTC
NA	TRBV4-2	TRBJ2-5	NA	CASSSSTGQETQYF	TGTGCCAGCAGCTCTTCGACAGGTCAAGAGACCCAGTACTTC
NA	TRBV15	TRBJ1-1	NA	CATSRDGFVQMNTEAFF	TGTGCCACCAGCAGAGATGGCTTCGTTCAAATGAACACTGAAGCTTTCTTT
NA	TRBV6-5	TRBJ2-5	NA	CASSSDSLQETQYF	TGTGCCAGCAGTTCCGACAGTCTCCAAGAGACCCAGTACTTC
NA	TRBV13	TRBJ1-1	NA	CASSLGVGAPYWVNTEAFF	TGTGCCAGCAGCCTGGGTGTGGGGGCCCCGTATTGGGTGAACACTGAAGCTTTCTTT
NA	TRBV7-2	TRBJ2-5	TRBD2	CASSLVREVYQETQYF	TGTGCCAGCAGCTTAGTGCGGGAGGTATACCAAGAGACCCAGTACTTC
few	TRBV13	TRBJ1-2	NA	CASSLGVERGGYGYTF	TGTGCCAGCAGCTTAGGTGTTGAGAGGGGAGGATACGGCTACACCTTC
NA	TRBV10-2	TRBJ2-7	TRBD1	CASSDKGQGDGSYEQYF	TGCGCCAGCAGTGATAAAGGACAGGGGGACGGCTCCTACGAGCAGTACTTC
NA	TRBV5-4	TRBJ2-7	NA	CASSQDGRYEQYF	TGTGCCAGCAGCCAGGACGGGAGATACGAGCAGTACTTC
NA	TRBV5-1	TRBJ1-1	NA	CASSLASFAEAFF	TGCGCCAGCAGCTTGGCAAGTTTTGCGGAAGCTTTCTTT